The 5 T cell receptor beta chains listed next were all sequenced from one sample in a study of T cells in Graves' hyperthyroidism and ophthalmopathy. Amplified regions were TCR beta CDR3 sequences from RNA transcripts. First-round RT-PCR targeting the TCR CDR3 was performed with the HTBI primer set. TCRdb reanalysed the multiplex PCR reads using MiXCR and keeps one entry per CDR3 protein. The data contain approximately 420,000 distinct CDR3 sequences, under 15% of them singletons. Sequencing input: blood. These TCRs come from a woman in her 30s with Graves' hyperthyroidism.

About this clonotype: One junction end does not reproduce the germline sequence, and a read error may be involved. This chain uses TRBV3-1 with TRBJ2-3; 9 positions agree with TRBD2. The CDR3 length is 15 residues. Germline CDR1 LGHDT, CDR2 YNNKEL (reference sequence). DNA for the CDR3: TGTGCCAGCACCCAACGGCTAGCGGGAACAGATACGCAGTATTTT. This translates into CASTQRLAGTDTQYF.

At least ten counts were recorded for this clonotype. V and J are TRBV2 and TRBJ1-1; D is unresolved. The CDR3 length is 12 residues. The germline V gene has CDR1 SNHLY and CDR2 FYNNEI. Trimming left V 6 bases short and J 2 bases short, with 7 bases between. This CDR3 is CASSGFNTEAFF. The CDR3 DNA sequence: TGTGCCAGCAGCGGTTTCAACACTGAAGCTTTCTTT. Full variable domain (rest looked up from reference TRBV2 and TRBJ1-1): EPEVTQTPSHQVTQMGQEVILRCVPISNHLYFYWYRQILGQKVEFLVSFYNNEISEKSEIFDDQFSVERPDGSNFTLKIRSTKLEDSAMYFCASSGFNTEAFFGQGTRLTVV.

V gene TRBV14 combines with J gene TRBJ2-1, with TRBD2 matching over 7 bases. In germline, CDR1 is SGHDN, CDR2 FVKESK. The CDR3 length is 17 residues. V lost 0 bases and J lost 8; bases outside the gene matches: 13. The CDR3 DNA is TGTGCCAGCAGCCAAGAGCGTTGGGAGGGTTTATCGTATGAGCAGTTCTTC. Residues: CASSQERWEGLSYEQFF. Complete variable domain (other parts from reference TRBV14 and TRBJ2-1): EAGVTQFPSHSVIEKGQTVTLRCDPISGHDNLYWYRRVMGKEIKFLLHFVKESKQDESGMPNNRFLAERTGGTYSTLKVQPAELEDSGVYFCASSQERWEGLSYEQFFGPGTRLTVL.

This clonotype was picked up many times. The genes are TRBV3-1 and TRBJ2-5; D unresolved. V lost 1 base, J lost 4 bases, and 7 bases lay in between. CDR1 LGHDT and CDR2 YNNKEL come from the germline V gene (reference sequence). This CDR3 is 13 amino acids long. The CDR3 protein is CASSQVWSETQYF. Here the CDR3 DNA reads TGTGCCAGCAGCCAAGTTTGGTCAGAGACCCAGTACTTC.

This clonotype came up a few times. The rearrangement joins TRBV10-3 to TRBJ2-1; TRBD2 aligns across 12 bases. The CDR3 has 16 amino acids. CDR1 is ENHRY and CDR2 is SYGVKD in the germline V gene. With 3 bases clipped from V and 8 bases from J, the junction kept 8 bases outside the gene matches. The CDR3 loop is CAISDRTSGRPDEQFF. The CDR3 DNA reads TGTGCCATCAGTGACCGAACTAGCGGGAGGCCGGATGAGCAGTTCTTC.